This is a list of T cell receptor beta chains from one sample in a study of shared clonotypes between healthy human individuals. Libraries were prepared by immunoSEQ multiplex PCR; TCRdb keeps only in-frame clonotypes and omits some of them. The sample has fewer than 600,000 clones; 79% are singletons. The sample comprised PBMCs. Every receptor here comes from a woman in her 40s in good health. Some clones in this sample may be carry-over from other donors' samples. The CDR3 runs from the conserved cysteine through the conserved F or W. Each record gives: D gene, V gene, clone size, J gene, CDR3 DNA, CDR3 protein. A D gene is named only where the DNA matches it firmly. Clone size is not always given. Where it is, it says once, few, many or a class for expanded clones.

>TRBD1|TRBV7-2|.|TRBJ2-7
TGTGCCAGCACCCCGACAGGGGGATCGGCCGAGCAGTACTTC
CASTPTGGSAEQYF
>.|TRBV27|.|TRBJ1-5
TGTGCCAGCAGTTTATCAGTGTGGGGGGAAAATCAGCCCCAGCATTTT
CASSLSVWGENQPQHF
>.|TRBV10-3|.|TRBJ2-7
TGTGCCATCAGTGATCATTTGGGGCAGGGGTCCTACGAGCAGTACTTC
CAISDHLGQGSYEQYF
>TRBD2|TRBV7-2|.|TRBJ2-1
TGTGCCAGCAGCTTATGGACTAGCAATGAGCAGTTCTTC
CASSLWTSNEQFF
>TRBD2|TRBV5-5|.|TRBJ2-7
TGTGCCAGCAGCTTGGATTGGACTAGCGGCTCCTACGAGCAGTACTTC
CASSLDWTSGSYEQYF
>TRBD1|TRBV4-1|.|TRBJ1-2
TGCGCCAGCAGCCAACAGGGGGGGGTAGGCAGCTACACCTTC
CASSQQGGVGSYTF
>.|TRBV6-1|.|TRBJ2-7
TGTGCCAGCAGGGGGCCCTTTGACCCCTACGAGCAGTACTTC
CASRGPFDPYEQYF
>TRBD1|TRBV19|.|TRBJ2-5
TGTGCCAGTAGTATAACAGGGGGCCAAGAGACCCAGTACTTC
CASSITGGQETQYF
>.|TRBV6-5|.|TRBJ2-7
TGTGCCAGCAGTTACTCGACACAGACCTACGAGCAGTACTTC
CASSYSTQTYEQYF
>TRBD1|TRBV5-1|few|TRBJ1-1
TGCGCCAGCAGCTCCCAGGGGGGGAACACTGAAGCTTTCTTT
CASSSQGGNTEAFF
>.|TRBV19|.|TRBJ2-2
TGTGCCACCAAAACTACAGGGTACCCCACCGGGGAGCTGTTTTTT
CATKTTGYPTGELFF
>.|TRBV5-1|.|TRBJ1-3
TGCGCCAGCAGCTGGGACCAGGTTGGCTCTGGAAACACCATATATTTT
CASSWDQVGSGNTIYF
>.|TRBV29-1|.|TRBJ2-3
TGCAGCGTTAGGACAGACCCGGGGGATACGCAGTATTTT
CSVRTDPGDTQYF
>.|TRBV5-1|once|TRBJ2-5
TGCGCCAGCAGCTTGGCCACCAGGGAAGAGACCCAGTACTTC
CASSLATREETQYF
>.|TRBV2|.|TRBJ2-3
TGTGCCAGCAGTGAACAGCACCCTAGCACAGATACGCAGTATTTT
CASSEQHPSTDTQYF
>TRBD2|TRBV27|once|TRBJ2-5
TGTGCCAGCAGTTTTTCTAGCGGGAGTGACGTGTGGGAGACCCAGTACTTC
CASSFSSGSDVWETQYF
>TRBD2|TRBV2|.|TRBJ2-1
TGTGCCAGCAGAGCCGGGACTAGCGGATACAATGAGCAGTTCTTC
CASRAGTSGYNEQFF
>.|TRBV6-1|.|TRBJ2-7
TGTGCCAGCAGAAATTTCCTAGGGTCCTACGAGCAGTACTTC
CASRNFLGSYEQYF
>TRBD1|TRBV9|.|TRBJ2-1
TGTGCCAGCAGCGTTACAGGGGGCTCCTACAATGAGCAGTTCTTC
CASSVTGGSYNEQFF
>TRBD1|TRBV6-1|.|TRBJ1-2
TGTGCCAGCAGTGCGACAGGGACCTATGGCTACACCTTC
CASSATGTYGYTF
>.|TRBV5-1|.|TRBJ1-2
TGCGCCAGCAGCTTGGCCGGACTAAGTAACTATGGCTACACCTTC
CASSLAGLSNYGYTF
>TRBD1|TRBV19|.|TRBJ2-7
TGTGCCAGTACGGTGGGGACAGAGGGCGAGCAGTACTTC
CASTVGTEGEQYF
>TRBD2|TRBV15|many|TRBJ2-2
TGTGCCACCGGGAACCTCGCGGGAGGTGGGACCGGGGAGCTGTTTTTT
CATGNLAGGGTGELFF
>TRBD2|TRBV7-2|.|TRBJ2-1
TGTGCCAGCAGCCCCGGGACTAGCGCCAATGAGCAGTTCTTC
CASSPGTSANEQFF
>TRBD2|TRBV18|.|TRBJ2-3
TGTGCCAGCTCACCATCGGGACTAGCGGGAACAGCAGATACGCAGTATTTT
CASSPSGLAGTADTQYF
>TRBD1|TRBV5-1|.|TRBJ2-1
TGCGCCAGCAGCTGGGGGACAGGGATGGGCAATGAGCAGTTCTTC
CASSWGTGMGNEQFF
>TRBD1|TRBV9|.|TRBJ1-5
TGTGCCAGCAGCGTAGAGGGGCGCAGGGACAGGGACGACCCTAGCAATCAGCCCCAGCATTTT
CASSVEGRRDRDDPSNQPQHF